These 28 T cell receptor beta chains were all obtained from the same sample, sequenced in a study of post-analysis software for immune sequencing data. Study results and caveats: With TRBV5-6, TRBV5-1 and TRBV20-1 included, about 5 TRBV segments were more frequent in patients than in controls.

What these receptors recognize is not known. Built from TCR beta cDNA, the libraries had unique molecular identifiers in them. One entry per CDR3 protein results from TCRdb running MiXCR on the PCR reads. Here the sample spans about 380,000 distinct CDR3 sequences, less than 40% being singletons. The material sequenced was blood. These receptors originate from a girl aged 5-17 years with multiple sclerosis.

The V gene is TRBV7-9, the J gene TRBJ2-3, with D maybe TRBD1 (6 bases). This CDR3 spans 14 amino acids. Germline V lookup: CDR1 SEHNR, CDR2 FQNEAQ (reference sequence). V lost 5 bases, J lost 1 base, and 10 bases lay in between. The CDR3 DNA sequence: TGTGCCAGCAGCCCGGGACATCGCACAGATACGCAGTATTTT. Translated: CASSPGHRTDTQYF.

This clonotype was seen only a few times. DNA for the CDR3: TGTGCCAGCAGTGTACTAGCGGTTGGAGAGACCCAGTACTTC. The encoded protein is CASSVLAVGETQYF. The chain links TRBV6-6 to TRBJ2-5; 8 bases align to TRBD2. V lost 5 bases to trimming and J lost 4 bases; unmatched junction nucleotides: 6. Germline-derived CDR1 and CDR2 are MNHNY and SVGAGI (reference sequence). CDR3 length: 14 residues.

V usage is TRBV11-2 and J usage is TRBJ2-2, with D uncertain. V was shortened by 3 bases and J by 1 base, with 3 bases between the two germline ends. This CDR3 has 13 amino acids. CDR1 SGHAT and CDR2 FQNNGV come from the germline V gene. This CDR3 is CASSFQNTGELFF. Written as DNA, the CDR3 is TGTGCCAGCAGCTTTCAGAACACCGGGGAGCTGTTTTTT. The whole variable domain, filled in from reference TRBV11-2 and TRBJ2-2, reads EAGVAQSPRYKIIEKRQSVAFWCNPISGHATLYWYQQILGQGPKLLIQFQNNGVVDDSQLPKDRFSAERLKGVDSTLKIQPAKLEDSAVYLCASSFQNTGELFFGEGSRLTVL.

The chain joins TRBV6-2 or TRBV6-3 to TRBJ2-7; 10 bases are a match to TRBD2. The J call may be faulty, since TRBJ2-5 better matches the DNA end. The CDR3 loop spans 15 amino acids. Germline loops: CDR1 MNHEY, CDR2 SVGEGT. CDR3 sequence (DNA): TGTGCCAGCAGTTACGGGTTAGCGGGGGGAGAGACCCAGTACTTC. Translated: CASSYGLAGGETQYF.

This clonotype was seen only a few times. V is TRBV12-3 or TRBV12-4 and J is TRBJ2-5, with D unresolved. V was pared by 3 bases and J by 3 bases, with 8 bases between. The CDR3 has 13 amino acids. The CDR3 region has the DNA TGTGCCAGCAGTTTGATGGCAGAAGAGACCCAGTACTTC. It yields the protein CASSLMAEETQYF.

V gene TRBV12-3 or TRBV12-4 combines with J gene TRBJ1-1, with D maybe TRBD1 (5 bases). Trimming pared 2 bases from V and 0 bases from J, leaving 16 bases between. This CDR3 has 17 residues. CDR3: CASSLIGAAGMNTEAFF. CDR3 nucleotides: TGTGCCAGCAGTTTAATTGGGGCCGCTGGGATGAACACTGAAGCTTTCTTT.

V gene TRBV5-1 combines with J gene TRBJ2-1; D is ambiguous. The CDR3 runs 16 residues. The V gene lost 4 bases and the J gene lost 1 base, with 15 bases spanning the gap. The germline V gene has CDR1 SGHRS and CDR2 YFSETQ. For the CDR3, the DNA is TGCGCCAGCAGCCCAGAACCGGGCCATTCCTACAATGAGCAGTTCTTC. Protein sequence: CASSPEPGHSYNEQFF.

V usage is TRBV2 and J usage is TRBJ2-1, with D uncertain. V was pared by 4 bases and J by 10 bases, with 8 bases between. Germline loops: CDR1 SNHLY, CDR2 FYNNEI. The CDR3 runs to 11 residues. Here the CDR3 DNA reads TGTGCCAGCAGTGCAGGTGGGGAGCAGTTCTTC. Amino acids: CASSAGGEQFF.

This clonotype was counted between two and nine times. J is TRBJ1-2 and V is TRBV2; 10 positions match TRBD1. The CDR3 contains 14 residues. Trimming cost V 7 bases and J 6 bases; bases outside gene matches: 8. CDR1 and CDR2 (germline): SNHLY, FYNNEI. The CDR3 region has the DNA TGTGCCAGCAAACCGACAGGGGGCAATCATGGCTACACCTTC. Protein sequence: CASKPTGGNHGYTF.

Regarding this clonotype: Since no conserved phenylalanine or tryptophan closes the CDR3, a read error is the likely cause. The chain is built from TRBV7-2 and TRBJ1-4; a possible D gene is TRBD1 (6 bases). CDR3 length: 14 residues. Trimming removed 6 bases from V and 6 bases from J, with 14 bases in between. The germline CDR1 and CDR2 sequences are SGHTA and FQGNSA. The CDR3 reads CASRATGDHEKLFL. The CDR3 nucleotides read TGTGCCAGCAGGGCGACAGGTGACCATGAAAAACTGTTTTTA.

This clonotype was counted only a few times. The rearrangement links TRBV12-3 or TRBV12-4 to TRBJ2-5; no firm D call. The V end lost 4 bases, the J end lost 5 bases, and 8 bases lay between the germline ends. The CDR3 sequence is 12 residues long. In DNA, the CDR3 is TGTGCCAGCAGTTCGGGCCGGGAGACCCAGTACTTC. Amino acids: CASSSGRETQYF.

V and J are TRBV9 and TRBJ2-3, with 7 bases lining up with TRBD1. V was clipped by 0 bases and J by 1 base; unmatched bases: 2. Germline loops: CDR1 SGDLS, CDR2 YYNGEE. The CDR3 has 15 amino acids. DNA of the CDR3: TGTGCCAGCAGCGTAGGAGGACAGGGCACAGATACGCAGTATTTT. Translation gives CASSVGGQGTDTQYF.

The chain joins TRBV7-2 to TRBJ1-1; D perhaps matches TRBD1 (6 bases). Trimming took 4 bases from V and 11 from J, leaving 17 bases between them. Germline CDR1 SGHTA, CDR2 FQGNSA. CDR3 length: 13 amino acids. CDR3 DNA sequence: TGTGCCAGCAGCTCCGAGGGGGGCCGGCGGGCTTTCTTT. This encodes CASSSEGGRRAFF. The whole variable domain, filled in from reference TRBV7-2 and TRBJ1-1, reads GAGVSQSPSNKVTEKGKDVELRCDPISGHTALYWYRQSLGQGLEFLIYFQGNSAPDKSGLPSDRFSAERTGGSVSTLTIQRTQQEDSAVYLCASSSEGGRRAFFGQGTRLTVV.

V usage is TRBV24-1 and J usage is TRBJ2-3, with 8 bases matching TRBD2. Trimming took 2 bases from V and 2 from J; bases not matched to a gene: 17. The V gene's germline CDR1 is KGHDR and CDR2 SFDVKD. This CDR3 has 20 amino acids. The CDR3: CATSDSLGFPRRGVTDTQYF. The CDR3 bases are TGTGCCACCAGTGATTCCCTAGGGTTCCCGCGGCGGGGGGTCACAGATACGCAGTATTTT.

This clonotype was observed a single time. An end of the junction does not agree with germline; a read error may underlie this. This chain connects TRBV10-3 to TRBJ2-7; 8 bases are shared with TRBD1. The CDR3 sequence is 12 residues long. Germline-derived CDR1 and CDR2 are ENHRY and SYGVKD. The CDR3, as DNA: TGTGTCATCAGGGACAGGACCTACGAGCAGTACTTC. This sequence encodes CVIRDRTYEQYF.

This clonotype was seen a handful of times. The chain is built from TRBV3-1 and TRBJ1-4; D is possibly TRBD1 (5 bases). In germline, CDR1 is LGHDT, CDR2 YNNKEL (reference sequence). Trimming pared 2 bases from V and 4 bases from J, leaving 14 bases between. The CDR3 extends over 16 amino acids. CDR3 DNA: TGTGCCAGCAGCCAACCCCTGAGGGGCTTTAATGAAAAACTGTTTTTT. It codes for CASSQPLRGFNEKLFF.

V gene TRBV7-4 combines with J gene TRBJ2-1; TRBD2 is a possible D gene (6 bases). Trimming removed 5 bases at V and 12 bases at J, with 23 bases between. The CDR3 loop spans 15 amino acids. CDR1 SGHVT and CDR2 SQSDAQ come from the germline V gene. CDR3 amino acids: CASSQIAGTGRWQFF. CDR3 nucleotides: TGTGCCAGCAGCCAAATTGCCGGGACTGGACGCTGGCAGTTCTTC.

In its sample, this clonotype was seen a few times. This chain connects TRBV4-1 to TRBJ2-5; D might be TRBD1 (7 bases). V was clipped by 4 bases and J by 5 bases, with 17 bases between them. Germline V gene data show CDR1 as MGHRA and CDR2 as YSYEKL. There are 15 residues in the CDR3. This CDR3 is CASSPYGGGEETQYF. The CDR3 DNA reads TGCGCCAGCAGCCCATATGGAGGGGGCGAGGAGACCCAGTACTTC.

The chain has TRBV29-1 and TRBJ1-5; 7 bases agree with TRBD1. V gave up 1 base and J gave up 0 bases; unmatched junction bases: 3. This CDR3 region has 15 residues. Germline V gene sequence: CDR1 SQVTM, CDR2 ANQGSEA. The CDR3 loop reads CSVEVTGDSNQPQHF. In DNA form, the CDR3 reads TGCAGCGTTGAAGTCACAGGGGATAGCAATCAGCCCCAGCATTTT.

This clonotype was seen only a few times. This sequence joins TRBV20-1 and TRBJ1-2; D gene uncertain. Deletions cut 3 bases from V and 4 bases from J, with 12 bases between. The CDR3 is 13 residues long. Germline values: CDR1 DFQATT, CDR2 SNEGSKA (reference sequence). CDR3 in DNA: TGCAGTGCTAGTTTAGGCAGGAGCTATGGCTACACCTTC. Translating gives CSASLGRSYGYTF.

The chain couples TRBV9 to TRBJ2-5; D gene ambiguous. The CDR3 extends over 14 amino acids. Between the trimmed V and J ends, which lost 4 bases and 2 bases, there was a span of 12 bases. Germline V lookup: CDR1 SGDLS, CDR2 YYNGEE. The CDR3, as DNA: TGTGCCAGCAGCCCCCCTGAGTCGCAAGAGACCCAGTACTTC. This codes for CASSPPESQETQYF.

Only a few counts were recorded for this clonotype. This chain links TRBV7-2 with TRBJ2-1; possible D gene TRBD2, 6 bases. V was clipped by 1 base and J by 6 bases, with 13 bases between them. Germline CDR1 reads SGHTA; CDR2 reads FQGNSA. The CDR3 totals 15 residues. CDR3 in DNA: TGTGCCAGCAGCTTAGTGGGGGGAGAGGGCAATGAGCAGTTCTTC. Its translation is CASSLVGGEGNEQFF.

This clonotype showed up just a few times. The chain employs TRBV4-2 and TRBJ1-1; possibly TRBD1 for D (5 bases). The CDR3 has 16 amino acids. CDR1 LGHNA and CDR2 YNFKEQ come from the germline V gene. Trimming took 3 bases from V and 1 from J, leaving 15 bases between them. The CDR3 DNA is TGTGCCAGCAGCCATTCGGGACTCCTGGGGAACACTGAAGCTTTCTTT. It encodes CASSHSGLLGNTEAFF.

As concerns this clonotype: A much larger clonotype is one base distant, so this may be a read error. The chain uses TRBV6-1 and TRBJ2-7; D is undetermined. The J call could be wrong; TRBJ2-5 is a better fit for the DNA end. Germline-derived CDR1 and CDR2 are MNHNS and SASEGT. The CDR3 totals 11 residues. CDR3 nucleotides: TGTGCCAGCCTCTCACCGGAGACCCAGTACTTC. Protein sequence: CASLSPETQYF.

The genes are TRBV4-1 and TRBJ2-3, with a possible D match to TRBD2 (5 bases). Germline V gives CDR1 MGHRA, CDR2 YSYEKL. The length of the CDR3 is 18 residues. V shed 3 bases and J shed 5 bases, with 24 bases lying between them. The CDR3 DNA reads TGCGCCAGCAGCCAGGCTCCCTCCGGGGTTGGGAATAGAGATACGCAGTATTTT. Translated, it gives CASSQAPSGVGNRDTQYF.

With respect to this clonotype: The junction does not match germline at one end; this may be a read error. V is TRBV12-3 or TRBV12-4 and J is TRBJ2-3, with TRBD2 matching over 11 bases. The CDR3 loop spans 15 amino acids. CDR3 nucleotides: TGTGCCAGCAGTTATCTAGCGGGGGGTACAGATGCGCAGTATTTT. Its translation: CASSYLAGGTDAQYF.

This clonotype occurred a few times. The rearrangement uses TRBV6-5 and TRBJ1-5; D is uncertain. The CDR3 totals 15 residues. Trimming shortened V by 6 bases and J by 3 bases, and 15 bases separated the two germline ends. Germline V gene lookup returns CDR1 MNHEY and CDR2 SVGAGI. The CDR3 nucleotides read TGTGCCAGCAGCCCAGCGGACGGAAACAATCAGCCCCAGCATTTT. Translating gives CASSPADGNNQPQHF.

The table lists this clonotype with a few counts. The rearrangement links TRBV12-3 or TRBV12-4 to TRBJ1-6, with no clear D. The V end lost 3 bases, the J end lost 8 bases, and 8 bases lay between the germline ends. CDR3 size: 13 residues. CDR3 in amino acids: CASSLVSDSPLHF. The DNA of the CDR3 is TGTGCCAGCAGTTTGGTCTCCGATTCACCCCTCCACTTT.